This is a list of T cell receptor beta chains from one sample in a study of cytomegalovirus exposure and HLA in healthy donors. The data were produced by immunoSEQ multiplex PCR, yet TCRdb's version contains in-frame clones alone and is incomplete. The sample has about 120,000 clones; around 84% are singletons. Sequenced: PBMCs. Every receptor here comes from a woman in her thirties in good health and CMV-seronegative. Each CDR3 is given with its conserved first and last residue. The D gene is left open where the match is weak. Clone size is stated in some rows and not others, as once, few, many or a class when expanded.

v_gene: TRBV5-1; j_gene: TRBJ1-1; d_gene: TRBD1; abundance: -; CDR3aa: CASSGTVNTEAFF; CDR3nt: TGCGCCAGCAGCGGGACAGTGAACACTGAAGCTTTCTTT
v_gene: TRBV2; j_gene: TRBJ2-1; d_gene: TRBD2; abundance: -; CDR3aa: CASSELAGVGNEQFF; CDR3nt: TGTGCCAGCAGTGAACTAGCGGGAGTTGGCAATGAGCAGTTCTTC
v_gene: TRBV5-1; j_gene: TRBJ2-2; d_gene: -; abundance: -; CDR3aa: CASRLTIEGRTGELFF; CDR3nt: TGCGCCAGCAGGTTGACCATTGAGGGAAGGACCGGGGAGCTGTTTTTT
v_gene: TRBV7-2; j_gene: TRBJ1-2; d_gene: -; abundance: -; CDR3aa: CASSLFRTQGRLDYGYTF; CDR3nt: TGTGCCAGCAGCTTATTCCGCACCCAGGGGCGGTTGGACTATGGCTACACCTTC
v_gene: TRBV7-2; j_gene: TRBJ1-1; d_gene: TRBD1; abundance: -; CDR3aa: CASSILTGRMNTEAFF; CDR3nt: TGTGCCAGCAGCATCTTGACAGGGCGAATGAACACTGAAGCTTTCTTT
v_gene: TRBV30; j_gene: TRBJ2-7; d_gene: TRBD1; abundance: -; CDR3aa: CAWSAKDRAVSYEQYF; CDR3nt: TGTGCCTGGAGTGCAAAGGACAGGGCGGTTTCTTACGAGCAGTACTTC
v_gene: TRBV5-6; j_gene: TRBJ2-4; d_gene: TRBD2; abundance: -; CDR3aa: CASSPGGGVDIQYF; CDR3nt: TGTGCCAGCAGCCCCGGCGGGGGGGTTGACATTCAGTACTTC
v_gene: TRBV7-2; j_gene: TRBJ1-6; d_gene: -; abundance: -; CDR3aa: CASSLAQGVSPLHF; CDR3nt: TGTGCCAGCAGCTTAGCACAGGGCGTTTCACCCCTCCACTTT
v_gene: TRBV5-1; j_gene: TRBJ2-1; d_gene: -; abundance: few; CDR3aa: CASNAGWTDNEQFF; CDR3nt: TGCGCCAGCAACGCAGGGTGGACCGACAATGAGCAGTTCTTC
v_gene: TRBV28; j_gene: TRBJ1-1; d_gene: -; abundance: -; CDR3aa: CASTIGGAWSTEAFF; CDR3nt: TGTGCCAGCACCATCGGGGGGGCCTGGAGCACTGAAGCTTTCTTT
v_gene: TRBV29-1; j_gene: TRBJ2-5; d_gene: -; abundance: -; CDR3aa: CSVLEGWGQGTQYF; CDR3nt: TGCAGCGTCCTCGAGGGGTGGGGGCAAGGGACCCAGTACTTC
v_gene: TRBV4-3; j_gene: TRBJ2-3; d_gene: TRBD2; abundance: -; CDR3aa: CASSQDKGLAGGLSDTQYF; CDR3nt: TGCGCCAGCAGCCAAGATAAGGGATTAGCGGGAGGTCTTTCAGATACGCAGTATTTT
v_gene: TRBV7-2; j_gene: TRBJ2-3; d_gene: -; abundance: -; CDR3aa: CASSLDAGTDTQYF; CDR3nt: TGTGCCAGCAGCTTAGACGCGGGAACAGATACGCAGTATTTT
v_gene: TRBV27; j_gene: TRBJ2-7; d_gene: TRBD2; abundance: few; CDR3aa: CASSIRAGGPYEQYF; CDR3nt: TGTGCCAGCAGTATCCGAGCGGGAGGGCCGTACGAGCAGTACTTC
v_gene: TRBV7-3; j_gene: TRBJ2-5; d_gene: TRBD2; abundance: few; CDR3aa: CASSLTYGGGKETQYF; CDR3nt: TGTGCCAGCAGCTTAACGTACGGGGGGGGGAAAGAGACCCAGTACTTC
v_gene: TRBV2; j_gene: TRBJ2-3; d_gene: TRBD2; abundance: -; CDR3aa: CASTSSGGTDTQYF; CDR3nt: TGTGCCAGCACTTCTAGCGGGGGGACAGATACGCAGTATTTT
v_gene: TRBV4-1; j_gene: TRBJ1-5; d_gene: -; abundance: -; CDR3aa: CASSHPETISPQHF; CDR3nt: TGCGCCAGCAGCCATCCCGAGACAATCAGCCCCCAGCATTTT
v_gene: TRBV7-9; j_gene: TRBJ1-5; d_gene: -; abundance: few; CDR3aa: CASQRDNSNQPQHF; CDR3nt: TGTGCCAGCCAGCGGGACAATAGCAATCAGCCCCAGCATTTT
v_gene: TRBV6-5; j_gene: TRBJ1-1; d_gene: -; abundance: -; CDR3aa: CASRAGVGIEAFF; CDR3nt: TGTGCCAGCAGGGCCGGGGTGGGAATAGAAGCTTTCTTT
v_gene: TRBV19; j_gene: TRBJ1-5; d_gene: -; abundance: few; CDR3aa: CASSMVPGNQPQHF; CDR3nt: TGTGCCAGTAGTATGGTTCCGGGCAATCAGCCCCAGCATTTT
v_gene: TRBV25-1; j_gene: TRBJ2-3; d_gene: -; abundance: -; CDR3aa: CASSDTREITDTQYF; CDR3nt: TGTGCCAGCAGTGATACTAGAGAAATAACAGATACGCAGTATTTT
v_gene: TRBV30; j_gene: TRBJ1-1; d_gene: -; abundance: -; CDR3aa: CAWRGRRAEAFF; CDR3nt: TGTGCCTGGAGGGGGCGAAGAGCTGAAGCTTTCTTT
v_gene: TRBV2; j_gene: TRBJ2-3; d_gene: TRBD2; abundance: -; CDR3aa: CASSRGRGDTDTQYF; CDR3nt: TGTGCCAGCAGCAGAGGGCGGGGGGATACAGATACGCAGTATTTT
v_gene: TRBV19; j_gene: TRBJ2-7; d_gene: TRBD2; abundance: -; CDR3aa: CASSPAGVGYEQYF; CDR3nt: TGTGCCAGTAGTCCCGCGGGAGTAGGGTACGAGCAGTACTTC
v_gene: TRBV2; j_gene: TRBJ2-1; d_gene: -; abundance: -; CDR3aa: CATHSKKNNEQFF; CDR3nt: TGTGCCACCCACAGCAAGAAGAACAATGAGCAGTTCTTC
v_gene: TRBV11-3; j_gene: TRBJ1-2; d_gene: -; abundance: -; CDR3aa: CASSLQGGYTF; CDR3nt: TGTGCCAGCAGCTTACAGGGTGGCTACACCTTC
v_gene: TRBV5-4; j_gene: TRBJ2-1; d_gene: -; abundance: -; CDR3aa: CASSLLQGDEQFF; CDR3nt: TGTGCCAGCAGCTTGTTACAGGGCGATGAGCAGTTCTTC
v_gene: TRBV6-1; j_gene: TRBJ1-2; d_gene: -; abundance: -; CDR3aa: CASSKAGLYGYTF; CDR3nt: TGTGCCAGCAGTAAAGCGGGACTCTATGGCTACACCTTC
v_gene: TRBV2; j_gene: TRBJ1-2; d_gene: TRBD1; abundance: few; CDR3aa: CASSDEGAGGYTF; CDR3nt: TGTGCCAGCAGTGATGAGGGGGCTGGGGGCTACACCTTC
v_gene: TRBV6-1; j_gene: TRBJ2-3; d_gene: TRBD1; abundance: -; CDR3aa: CASSEGRGRTQYF; CDR3nt: TGTGCCAGCAGTGAAGGTAGGGGGCGAACGCAGTATTTT
v_gene: TRBV6-5; j_gene: TRBJ1-2; d_gene: TRBD1; abundance: -; CDR3aa: CASSPSVTGVFGYTF; CDR3nt: TGTGCCAGCAGTCCTTCTGTGACAGGGGTTTTTGGCTACACCTTC
v_gene: TRBV29-1; j_gene: TRBJ2-3; d_gene: TRBD2; abundance: -; CDR3aa: CSVEDPRGSGSDTQYF; CDR3nt: TGCAGCGTTGAAGATCCTCGCGGGAGTGGATCAGATACGCAGTATTTT
v_gene: TRBV6-6; j_gene: TRBJ1-5; d_gene: -; abundance: once; CDR3aa: CASSYGGVEGQPQHF; CDR3nt: TGTGCCAGCAGTTACGGGGGGGTTGAAGGTCAGCCCCAGCATTTT
v_gene: TRBV5-1; j_gene: TRBJ2-7; d_gene: TRBD1; abundance: -; CDR3aa: CASGRGFQYEQYF; CDR3nt: TGCGCCAGCGGCAGGGGGTTTCAATACGAGCAGTACTTC
v_gene: TRBV1; j_gene: TRBJ2-5; d_gene: -; abundance: -; CDR3aa: CTSSQPGLAGASPETQYF; CDR3nt: TGCACCAGCAGCCAACCGGGGCTAGCGGGGGCCTCCCCAGAGACCCAGTACTTC
v_gene: TRBV29-1; j_gene: TRBJ2-7; d_gene: TRBD2; abundance: -; CDR3aa: CSVEDPSGGTNEQYF; CDR3nt: TGCAGCGTTGAAGACCCTAGCGGGGGCACGAACGAGCAGTACTTC
v_gene: TRBV6-5; j_gene: TRBJ1-1; d_gene: -; abundance: -; CDR3aa: CASSYSTDSQAFF; CDR3nt: TGTGCCAGCAGTTACTCTACCGACAGCCAAGCTTTCTTT
v_gene: TRBV9; j_gene: TRBJ1-1; d_gene: -; abundance: once; CDR3aa: CASSVGIGVNTEAFF; CDR3nt: TGTGCCAGCAGCGTAGGTATAGGGGTGAACACTGAAGCTTTCTTT
v_gene: TRBV7-2; j_gene: TRBJ2-2; d_gene: -; abundance: -; CDR3aa: CASSRNDPRGANTGELFF; CDR3nt: TGTGCCAGCAGCCGTAATGACCCCAGGGGGGCGAACACCGGGGAGCTGTTTTTT
v_gene: TRBV6-5; j_gene: TRBJ2-7; d_gene: TRBD2; abundance: -; CDR3aa: CASSPLAGGTYEQYF; CDR3nt: TGTGCCAGCAGCCCCTTAGCGGGAGGAACCTACGAGCAGTACTTC
v_gene: TRBV29-1; j_gene: TRBJ2-5; d_gene: TRBD1; abundance: -; CDR3aa: CSVGATGVETQYF; CDR3nt: TGCAGCGTTGGTGCGACAGGGGTAGAGACCCAGTACTTC
v_gene: TRBV27; j_gene: TRBJ1-2; d_gene: -; abundance: -; CDR3aa: CASREGGDYGYTF; CDR3nt: TGTGCCAGCAGAGAGGGGGGGGACTATGGCTACACCTTC
v_gene: TRBV4-1; j_gene: TRBJ2-5; d_gene: -; abundance: -; CDR3aa: CASSQNHAGLQETQYF; CDR3nt: TGCGCCAGCAGCCAAAATCACGCAGGTTTACAAGAGACCCAGTACTTC
v_gene: TRBV28; j_gene: TRBJ1-1; d_gene: TRBD1; abundance: -; CDR3aa: CASSSQGAGETEAFF; CDR3nt: TGTGCCAGCAGTTCACAGGGGGCTGGGGAGACTGAAGCTTTCTTT
v_gene: TRBV28; j_gene: TRBJ1-5; d_gene: -; abundance: -; CDR3aa: CASIPRALDQPQHF; CDR3nt: TGTGCCAGCATCCCCCGCGCGCTCGATCAGCCCCAGCATTTT
v_gene: TRBV5-8; j_gene: TRBJ2-7; d_gene: -; abundance: -; CDR3aa: CASQRLGRDYEQYF; CDR3nt: TGTGCCAGCCAACGCTTGGGGCGGGACTACGAGCAGTACTTC
v_gene: TRBV7-9; j_gene: TRBJ1-4; d_gene: -; abundance: -; CDR3aa: CASSLVEVNEKLFF; CDR3nt: TGTGCCAGCAGCTTAGTAGAGGTTAATGAAAAACTGTTTTTT